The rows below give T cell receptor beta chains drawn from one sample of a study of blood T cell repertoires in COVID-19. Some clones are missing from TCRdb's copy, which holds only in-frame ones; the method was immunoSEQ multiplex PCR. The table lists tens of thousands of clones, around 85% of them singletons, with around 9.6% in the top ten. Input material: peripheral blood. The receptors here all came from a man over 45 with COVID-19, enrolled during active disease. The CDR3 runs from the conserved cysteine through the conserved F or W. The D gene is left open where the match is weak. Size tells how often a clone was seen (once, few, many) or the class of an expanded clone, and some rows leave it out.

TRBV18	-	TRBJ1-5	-	TGTGCCAGTCGGACAGAGAATCAGCCCCAGCATTTT	CASRTENQPQHF
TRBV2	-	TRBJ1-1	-	TGTGCCAGCAGTGAAGAGCGACAGAAGACTGAAGCTTTCTTT	CASSEERQKTEAFF
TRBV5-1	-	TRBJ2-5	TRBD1	TGCGCCAGCAGCTCCGGGGACAGGGCCAAGACCCAGTACTTC	CASSSGDRAKTQYF
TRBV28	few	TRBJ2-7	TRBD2	TGTGCCAGCAGTTTCGGAGGAGCGGGGTCCAAAGAGCAGTACTTC	CASSFGGAGSKEQYF
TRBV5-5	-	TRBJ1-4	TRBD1	TGTGCCAGCAGCTTGTTTGGACAGGGGGACGGAAAACTGTTTTTT	CASSLFGQGDGKLFF
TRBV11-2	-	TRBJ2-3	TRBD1	TGTGCCAGCAGCTTAAGGCAGGGGGGCACAGATACGCAGTATTTT	CASSLRQGGTDTQYF
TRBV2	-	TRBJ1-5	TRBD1	TGTGCCAGCAGCCCGACAGGGGGCATTCAGCCCCAGCATTTT	CASSPTGGIQPQHF
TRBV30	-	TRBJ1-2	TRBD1	TGTGCCTGGAGTCGACCGACAGGGGACTATGGCTACACCTTC	CAWSRPTGDYGYTF
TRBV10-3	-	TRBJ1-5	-	TGTGCCATCAGTGTGGGGGAGGTCAACAATCAGCCCCAGCATTTT	CAISVGEVNNQPQHF
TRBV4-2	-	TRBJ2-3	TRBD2	TGTGCCAGCAGCCAAGATCAGCGGGAGGGGGGGACGCAGTATTTT	CASSQDQREGGTQYF
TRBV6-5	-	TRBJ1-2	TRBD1	TGTGCCAGCAGTTACGACAGGGCCATCTATGGCTACACCTTC	CASSYDRAIYGYTF
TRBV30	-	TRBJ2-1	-	TGTGCCTGGAGTCTTTTCAATGAGCAGTTCTTC	CAWSLFNEQFF
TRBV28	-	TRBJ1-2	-	TGTGCCAGCAGTTTGTCTACTAACTATGGCTACACCTTC	CASSLSTNYGYTF
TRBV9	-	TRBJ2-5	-	TGTGCCAGCAGCGTAGTCCCAGGCTCTTATCAAGAGACCCAGTACTTC	CASSVVPGSYQETQYF
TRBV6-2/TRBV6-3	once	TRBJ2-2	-	TGTGCCAGCAGTTACTGGGGGGTCAGCGGGAACACCGGGGAGCTGTTTTTT	CASSYWGVSGNTGELFF
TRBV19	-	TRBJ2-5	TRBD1	TGTGCCAGTCGGGACAGGGAAAAGACCCAGTACTTC	CASRDREKTQYF
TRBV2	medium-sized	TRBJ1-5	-	TGTGCCAGCAAACCGGCTGTCGGGAATCAGCCCCAGCATTTT	CASKPAVGNQPQHF
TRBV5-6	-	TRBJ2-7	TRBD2	TGTGCCAGCAGCTTGGGAGCGGGAGGATCCTACGAGCAGTACTTC	CASSLGAGGSYEQYF
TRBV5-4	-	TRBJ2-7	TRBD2	TGTGCCAGCAGCCCACCGGGACTAGCGGGAGTTAGCTCCTACGAGCAGTACTTC	CASSPPGLAGVSSYEQYF
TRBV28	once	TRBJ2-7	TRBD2	TGTGCCAGCAGTTTTGGGGGGGTCGGCTACGAGCAGTACTTC	CASSFGGVGYEQYF
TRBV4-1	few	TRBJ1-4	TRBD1	TGCGCCAGCGGGGGAGAGGGGGCTACTAATGAAAAACTGTTTTTT	CASGGEGATNEKLFF
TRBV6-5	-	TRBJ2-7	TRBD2	TGTGCCAGCCAACTAGCGGGATTCTTCTCCTACGAGCAGTACTTC	CASQLAGFFSYEQYF
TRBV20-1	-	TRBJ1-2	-	TGCAGTGCTAGCGGCGGAAATGGCTACACCTTC	CSASGGNGYTF
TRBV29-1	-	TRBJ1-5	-	TGCAGCGTTGCAGACGGGGGCAATCAGCCCCAGCATTTT	CSVADGGNQPQHF
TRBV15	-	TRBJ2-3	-	TGTGCCACCAGCAGAGATCTGGGAAAACAGGGACCCAGCACAGATACGCAGTATTTT	CATSRDLGKQGPSTDTQYF
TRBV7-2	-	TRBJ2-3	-	TGTGCCAGCAGCTTTCCAGGGGCGACAGATACGCAGTATTTT	CASSFPGATDTQYF
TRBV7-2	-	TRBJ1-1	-	TGTGCCAGCAGCTATAGGAGGGGTAGGGGCACTGAAGCTTTCTTT	CASSYRRGRGTEAFF
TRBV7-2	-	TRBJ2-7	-	TGTGCCAGCAGCCCGCCGGGGTCGCGGGACGAGCAGTACTTC	CASSPPGSRDEQYF
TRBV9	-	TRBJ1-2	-	TGTGCCAGCAGCGGCGGATGGAGCTATGGCTACACCTTC	CASSGGWSYGYTF
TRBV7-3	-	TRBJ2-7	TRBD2	TGTGCCAGCAGCCCACTAGCGGGTCCCGATACGATCTACGAGCAGTACTTC	CASSPLAGPDTIYEQYF
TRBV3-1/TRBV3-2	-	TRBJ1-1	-	TGTGCCAGCTGGGGGGACGCGGGCACTGAAGCTTTCTTT	CASWGDAGTEAFF
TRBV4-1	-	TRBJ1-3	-	TGCGCCAGCAGCCAAGATACAGTCTCTGGAAACACCATATATTTT	CASSQDTVSGNTIYF
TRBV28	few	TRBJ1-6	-	TGTGCCAGCAGTTTCCCAGGCCCTAATTCACCCCTCCACTTT	CASSFPGPNSPLHF
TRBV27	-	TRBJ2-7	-	TGTGCCAGCAGTTTAGGCCTCGGGTACGAGCAGTACTTC	CASSLGLGYEQYF
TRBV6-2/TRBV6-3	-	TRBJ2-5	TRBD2	TGTGCCAGCAGTTACCCATGGGGAGGGAGGAGAGAGACCCAGTACTTC	CASSYPWGGRRETQYF
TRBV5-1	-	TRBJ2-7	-	TGCGCCAGCAGCTTAACGGGGGACTACGAGCAGTACTTC	CASSLTGDYEQYF
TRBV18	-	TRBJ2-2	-	TGTGCCAGCTCACCGAGGGGGTCGAACACCGGGGAGCTGTTTTTT	CASSPRGSNTGELFF
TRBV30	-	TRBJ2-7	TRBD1	TGTGCCTGGGCGAGGGACAGGTCGGACGAGCAGTACTTC	CAWARDRSDEQYF
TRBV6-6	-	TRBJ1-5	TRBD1	TGTGCCATCGCCGGACAGGGGATAAGCAATCAGCCCCAGCATTTT	CAIAGQGISNQPQHF
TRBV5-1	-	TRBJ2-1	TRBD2	TGCGCCAGCAGCTTAAGGTCTAGCGGGACTGGCGATGAGCAGTTCTTC	CASSLRSSGTGDEQFF
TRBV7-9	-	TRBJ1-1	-	TGTGCCAGCAGCCCTTCCGGGACAGAAGCTTTCTTT	CASSPSGTEAFF
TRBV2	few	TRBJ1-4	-	TGTGCCAGCCGAGGGCCATTCAAGGAAAAACTGTTTTTT	CASRGPFKEKLFF
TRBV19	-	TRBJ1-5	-	TGTGCCAGTAGTATAACTTTATCTCGGAGGGCTTCTAATCAGCCCCAGCATTTT	CASSITLSRRASNQPQHF
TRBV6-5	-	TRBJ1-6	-	TGTGCCACTAACCGGGCCGAGGGTTCACCCCTCCACTTT	CATNRAEGSPLHF
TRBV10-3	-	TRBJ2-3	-	TGTGCCATCGGCCCACTACTAGGCGGGAGCACAGATACGCAGTATTTT	CAIGPLLGGSTDTQYF
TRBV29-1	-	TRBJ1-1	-	TGCAGCGTTGACAGGGCTATAGCTGAAGCTTTCTTT	CSVDRAIAEAFF
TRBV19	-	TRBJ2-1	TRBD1	TGTGCCAGTAGTCACCGGACAGGGATGGGCAATGAGCAGTTCTTC	CASSHRTGMGNEQFF
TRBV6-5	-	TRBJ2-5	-	TGTGCCAGCAGCGGGCAAGAGACCCAGTACTTC	CASSGQETQYF